Reported below is one TCR beta chain. The antigen is undetermined. The donors, nominally healthy at sampling, likely had unrecorded immune exposures. The sample comes from a study of cytomegalovirus exposure and HLA in healthy donors. Study-level points and caveats: Among the sequence variants, a highly shared cluster was likely an artifact of sequencing. Most of the CMV-associated TCR beta chains (in a later analysis) appeared to be HLA-restricted.

Primers for the PCR totalled 60 Vbeta and 13 Jbeta. The assay was immunoSEQ multiplex PCR, and TCRdb's table has in-frame clones only and misses some. The sample lists 170,000 or so clones, about three quarters occurring once. V lost 1 base, J lost 3 bases, and 1 base stayed unmatched. CDR3 length equals 15 residues. Germline CDR1 reads PRHDT; CDR2 reads FYEKMQ (reference sequence). The chain links TRBV13 to TRBJ2-2; 8 bases are a match to TRBD2. The sequenced material came from PBMCs. The sequence came from a woman in her 40s in good health and CMV-seronegative. The CDR3 sequence: CASSLDGGDTGELFF. The CDR3 bases are TGTGCCAGCAGCTTAGACGGGGGGGACACCGGGGAGCTGTTTTTT.